The rows below give T cell receptor beta chains drawn from one sample of a study of blood T cell repertoires in COVID-19. Only in-frame clones appear in the TCRdb table, and some are missing; sequencing was by immunoSEQ multiplex PCR. The sample includes just over 350,000 clones, about 88% of them seen just once. Sequenced material: peripheral blood. The receptors derive from an older woman with COVID-19, enrolled during active disease. Both conserved end residues are part of each CDR3.

V: TRBV9
J: TRBJ1-2
CDR3: CASSPGQGSYGYTF

V: TRBV10-3
J: TRBJ2-7
CDR3: CAIRNPGQGVVEQYF

V: TRBV11-2
J: TRBJ2-7
CDR3: CASSLGDNESYEQYF

V: TRBV5-1
J: TRBJ2-1
CDR3: CASSLSPASGYEQFF

V: TRBV27
J: TRBJ2-3
CDR3: CASATSGGPFTDTQYF

V: TRBV6-1
J: TRBJ1-6
CDR3: CASSGGQGQASNSPLHF

V: TRBV9
J: TRBJ2-6
CDR3: CASSVEGQGISGANVLTF

V: TRBV11-2
J: TRBJ2-1
CDR3: CASSFGGAAYNEQFF

V: TRBV30
J: TRBJ1-2
CDR3: CAWSTWTGGDGYTF

V: TRBV10-3
J: TRBJ1-5
CDR3: CAISVGQGDQPQHF

V: TRBV4-2
J: TRBJ2-3
CDR3: CASSPNRGLETDTQYF

V: TRBV11-1
J: TRBJ2-7
CDR3: CASSSTGDSSYEQYF

V: TRBV5-6
J: TRBJ1-3
CDR3: CASRQQGYSSGNTIYF

V: TRBV27
J: TRBJ1-5
CDR3: CASSFRGLQPQHF

V: TRBV6-5
J: TRBJ2-3
CDR3: CASYRGFTDTQYF

V: TRBV5-1
J: TRBJ2-1
CDR3: CASGLAPDSYNEQFF

V: TRBV9
J: TRBJ1-5
CDR3: CASNSGHANQPQHF

V: TRBV6-6
J: TRBJ2-4
CDR3: CASRPTGIHIQYF

V: TRBV11-2
J: TRBJ2-7
CDR3: CASSSLLAEQYF

V: TRBV21-1
J: TRBJ2-3
CDR3: CARLGTSGGDDTQYF

V: TRBV24-1
J: TRBJ1-5
CDR3: CATSVGANQPQHF

V: TRBV24-1
J: TRBJ2-3
CDR3: CATSDVGLAGDTQYF

V: TRBV19
J: TRBJ2-7
CDR3: CASSFGDIYSYEQYF

V: TRBV29-1
J: TRBJ1-1
CDR3: CSVESGTEAFF

V: TRBV7-9
J: TRBJ1-1
CDR3: CASRPQGALNTEAFF

V: TRBV6-5
J: TRBJ1-5
CDR3: CASRVQGESNQPQHF

V: TRBV7-3
J: TRBJ2-2
CDR3: CASSLLGVTGELFF

V: TRBV28
J: TRBJ1-2
CDR3: CASRFGGSLSNYGYTF

V: TRBV6-5
J: TRBJ1-3
CDR3: CASSFTGVQGNTIYF

V: TRBV9
J: TRBJ1-2
CDR3: CASKGGQGDYGYTF

V: TRBV2
J: TRBJ2-3
CDR3: CASSEEGTDTQYF

V: TRBV5-6
J: TRBJ1-4
CDR3: CASRLGGYDEKLFF

V: TRBV27
J: TRBJ2-1
CDR3: CASSFARQEQFF

V: TRBV12-3/TRBV12-4
J: TRBJ2-7
CDR3: CASTLGQGYEQYF

V: TRBV5-1
J: TRBJ2-5
CDR3: CASSLVASGGTVGTQYF

V: TRBV7-8
J: TRBJ1-1
CDR3: CASSPRMSAEAFF

V: TRBV9
J: TRBJ1-4
CDR3: CASSVTGGNEKLFF

V: TRBV28
J: TRBJ1-1
CDR3: CASSLINTEAFF

V: TRBV5-1
J: TRBJ1-2
CDR3: CASRVGTGAYGYTF